This T cell receptor (beta chain) is drawn from a study of T cells in Graves' hyperthyroidism and ophthalmopathy. Across the study: Peripheral blood samples were taken at initial diagnosis, prior to any treatment.

This clonotype has a count of ten or more. Drawn at first hyperthyroidism diagnosis, the blood sample preceded any ophthalmopathy symptoms. Fresh peripheral blood, 9.5 to 10 ml of it, supplied the PBMCs. Amplification of TCR beta CDR3 regions used RNA as the template. HTBI primers drove first-round RT-PCR of the TCR CDR3. One entry per CDR3 protein, called by TCRdb with MiXCR from the multiplex PCR reads. Among 350,000 or so distinct CDR3 sequences listed, about 15% were seen once. The CDR3 length is 16 residues. V trimming: 5 bases; J trimming: 0 bases; junction bases outside the gene matches: 3. Germline V gene lookup returns CDR1 MNHEY and CDR2 SMNVEV (reference sequence).

J is TRBJ2-4 and V is TRBV27; TRBD2 agrees at 11 bases. This TCR came from a woman aged 25 to 45 with Graves' hyperthyroidism that later progressed to Graves' ophthalmopathy. Sequencing was performed on blood. CDR3 sequence: CASSRGLAGAKNIQYF. The CDR3 bases are TGTGCCAGCAGTCGCGGACTAGCGGGAGCCAAAAACATTCAGTACTTC.